The text below deals with one TCR beta chain. Methods used by the authors: Estimated nucleated cell counts came from reference gene primer amplification. The assay was immunoSEQ multiplex PCR, and TCRdb's table has in-frame clones only and misses some. V, J and clone size reflect that table, while D and trimming were determined from the DNA. The table includes 60,000 to 95,000 clones, around 91% detected once. This sample is part of a study of blood T cell repertoires in COVID-19. Whole-study context: COVID-19 samples from acute and convalescent phases originated in the United States, Italy and Spain. Sample material is recorded as cDNA or gDNA derived from T cells, B-cell-depleted T cells, or PBMCs.

With V trimmed by 5 bases and J by 0 bases, 10 bases remained unmatched. The CDR3 length is 17 residues. Germline values: CDR1 SGHTA, CDR2 FQGNSA. Sequenced material: peripheral blood. V gene TRBV7-2 combines with J gene TRBJ1-5, with 7 bases that match TRBD1. The TCR comes from a human donor in a cohort sampled during active COVID-19. For the CDR3, the DNA is TGTGCCAGCAGCCCCAAGGGGACAGTATATAGCAATCAGCCCCAGCATTTT. Translation gives CASSPKGTVYSNQPQHF.